This TCR beta chain originates from a study of T cell repertoires in cytomegalovirus infection. Across the whole study: Researchers turned to recently identified HLA-C-restricted CMV epitopes as well as well-studied HLA-B-restricted ones. CMV infection and matching HLA type were both indicated by public TCR beta signatures.

TCRdb re-derived calls from the reads in MiXCR, one entry per CDR3 protein. The sample holds some 920,000 distinct CDR3 sequences; around 29% are singletons and the top ten take about 14%. A note on this clonotype: The antigen is unknown.

General observations from the study: Identification of carriers of CMV plus the relevant HLA was performed using cumulative public TCR beta family frequency. The ex vivo response was dominated by HLA-C-restricted CMV-specific TCR beta clonotypes.

Trimming removed 3 bases from V and 7 bases from J; junction bases left unmatched: 15. CDR1 and CDR2 from the germline V gene are SGHVS and FNYEAQ. There are 20 residues in the CDR3. This specimen consisted of cultured CD8+ T cells from PBMCs, obtained from culture after CMV antigen stimulation. This receptor was taken from a human donor in good health (CMV status not recorded). Some clones in this sample may be carry-over from other donors' samples. This chain joins TRBV7-6 and TRBJ2-1; TRBD2 agrees at 16 bases. The CDR3 here is CASSFRPGLAGGPGANEQFF. The CDR3 nucleotides are TGTGCCAGCAGCTTTCGTCCGGGACTAGCGGGGGGGCCGGGGGCTAATGAGCAGTTCTTC.